This TCR beta chain was observed in a study of blood T cell repertoires in COVID-19. Across the study: PBMCs, B-cell-depleted T cells, or T cells were the source of the cDNA or gDNA that made up the material.

CDR1 MNHEY and CDR2 SVGAGI come from the germline V gene. V dropped 8 bases and J dropped 4 bases, with 14 bases sitting between them. The CDR3 has 14 amino acids. The assay was immunoSEQ multiplex PCR, and TCRdb's table has in-frame clones only and misses some. The data show fewer than 200,000 clones, 75% to 85% seen once. The TCR was taken from a woman aged 60-75 years with COVID-19, enrolled during active disease. Sequenced: peripheral blood. The rearrangement links TRBV6-5 to TRBJ1-4; the D gene is possibly TRBD1 (6 bases). The CDR3 reads CASLQGQRNEKLFF. The CDR3 nucleotides are TGTGCCAGCCTCCAGGGACAACGTAATGAAAAACTGTTTTTT.